The rows below give T cell receptor beta chains drawn from one sample of a study of Graves' ophthalmopathy and Graves' hyperthyroidism. TCRdb processed the multiplex PCR reads anew with MiXCR; each CDR3 protein has one entry. The repertoire has 650,000 to 800,000 distinct CDR3 sequences, under 50% of them found once; the top ten carry 3.3%. Material: peripheral blood. These receptors came from an adult man with Graves' ophthalmopathy. CDR3s include the opening cysteine and the closing phenylalanine or tryptophan.

>13|TRBV15|TRBJ1-1
CATRRTADTEAFF
>14|TRBV7-8|TRBJ2-7
CASSPTGLSYEQYF
>13|TRBV10-3|TRBJ1-5
CATAQGPTWPQHF
>16|TRBV19|TRBJ2-5
CASRYPQGRGEETQYF
>11|TRBV30|TRBJ1-2
CAWSEDGSYTF
>16|TRBV24-1|TRBJ2-5
CATSDTGQGLQETQYF
>16|TRBV5-1|TRBJ1-2
CASSSNRDRASYGYTF
>14|TRBV7-6|TRBJ1-6
CASSPGQGLPPLHF
>17|TRBV24-1|TRBJ2-5
CATSDQTSGAYQETQYF
>14|TRBV6-5|TRBJ1-2
CASSASGGSYGYTF
>13|TRBV27|TRBJ1-1
CASRRGRNTEAFF
>15|TRBV5-1|TRBJ1-3
CASKLGQGDGNTIYF
>16|TRBV7-6|TRBJ2-2
CASSLVASGAGGELFF
>16|TRBV5-6|TRBJ2-5
CASSLGPDGIQETQYF
>11|TRBV7-9|TRBJ1-5
CASTLGGLEHF
>13|TRBV7-6|TRBJ2-7
CASSLTDSYGQYF